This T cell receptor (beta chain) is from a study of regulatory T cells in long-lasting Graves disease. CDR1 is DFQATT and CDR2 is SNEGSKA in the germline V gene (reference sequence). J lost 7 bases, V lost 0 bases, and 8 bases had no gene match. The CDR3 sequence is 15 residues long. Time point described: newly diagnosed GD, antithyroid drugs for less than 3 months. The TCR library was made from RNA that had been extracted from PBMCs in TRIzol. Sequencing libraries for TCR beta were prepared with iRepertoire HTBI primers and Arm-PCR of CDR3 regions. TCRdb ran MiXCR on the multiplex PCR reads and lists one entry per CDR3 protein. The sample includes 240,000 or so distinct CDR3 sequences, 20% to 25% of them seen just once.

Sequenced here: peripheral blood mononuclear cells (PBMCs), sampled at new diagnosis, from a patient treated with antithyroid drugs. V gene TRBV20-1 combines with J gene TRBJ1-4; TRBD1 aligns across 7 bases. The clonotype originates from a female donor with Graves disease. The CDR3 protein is CSARDDGAGGEKLFF. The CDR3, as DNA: TGCAGTGCTAGAGATGATGGTGCAGGGGGTGAAAAACTGTTTTTT.